These 16 T cell receptor beta chains came from one sample sequenced in a study of blood T cell repertoires in COVID-19. The data were produced by immunoSEQ multiplex PCR, yet TCRdb's version contains in-frame clones alone and is incomplete. This table holds roughly 390,000 clones, approximately 87% found once. Sequenced: peripheral blood. The receptors originated from a young woman with COVID-19, enrolled during active disease.

The V and J genes are TRBV5-5 and TRBJ2-6, with D hard to call. With 0 bases removed from V and 0 bases from J, the gap between germline ends came to 7 bases. There are 16 residues in the CDR3. CDR1 is SGHKS and CDR2 is YYEKEE in the germline V gene (reference sequence). The CDR3 sequence: CASSLGSSSGANVLTF. The CDR3 bases are TGTGCCAGCAGCTTGGGATCGAGCTCTGGGGCCAACGTCCTGACTTTC.

The chain recombines TRBV6-1 with TRBJ2-1; 12 bases map to TRBD1. The CDR3 covers 13 residues. Germline lookup yields CDR1 MNHNS and CDR2 SASEGT. V shed 10 bases, J shed 9 bases, and the junction held 7 bases outside the gene matches. CDR3 amino acids: CATSGTGGGEQFF. CDR3 DNA: TGTGCCACTTCCGGGACAGGGGGCGGTGAGCAGTTCTTC.

The V gene is TRBV7-6, the J gene TRBJ2-5; no reliable D call. V lost 1 base and J 3 bases, leaving 3 bases between the germline ends. CDR3 length: 12 amino acids. Per germline, CDR1 SGHVS and CDR2 FNYEAQ. The DNA of the CDR3 is TGTGCCAGCAGCTTAGGAGAAGAGACCCAGTACTTC. Protein: CASSLGEETQYF.

The V and J genes are TRBV30 and TRBJ1-1, with D perhaps matching TRBD1 (6 bases). CDR3 size: 16 residues. The V end lost 0 bases, the J end lost 5 bases, and 19 bases lay between the germline ends. CDR1 and CDR2 from the germline V gene are GTSNPN and SVGIG (reference sequence). The CDR3 loop reads CAWSVSGARRGTEAFF. CDR3 nucleotide sequence: TGTGCCTGGAGTGTATCCGGGGCCAGAAGGGGGACTGAAGCTTTCTTT. The full variable domain, in which reference TRBV30 and TRBJ1-1 provide the parts outside the CDR3, is SQTIHQWPATLVQPVGSPLSLECTVEGTSNPNLYWYRQAAGRGLQLLFYSVGIGQISSEVPQNLSASRPQDRQFILSSKKLLLSDSGFYLCAWSVSGARRGTEAFFGQGTRLTVV.

The chain has TRBV11-2 and TRBJ2-7; 11 bases fit TRBD1. This CDR3 spans 14 amino acids. CDR1 and CDR2 from the germline V gene are SGHAT and FQNNGV. Germline trimming cut 5 bases from V and 2 bases from J; bases unmatched to any gene: 2. The CDR3 nucleotides read TGTGCCAGCAGCCGGGACAGGGGGGCCTACGAGCAGTACTTC. The encoded protein is CASSRDRGAYEQYF.

CDR3 loop: CASSYDRAVQYF. For the CDR3, the DNA is TGTGCCAGCAGCTACGACAGGGCGGTGCAGTACTTC. The chain combines TRBV12-3 or TRBV12-4 with TRBJ2-7; 7 bases line up with TRBD1. Germline trimming cut 6 bases from V and 9 bases from J; bases unmatched to any gene: 8. The CDR3 sequence is 12 residues long.

The V and J genes are TRBV7-9 and TRBJ1-2, with D unclear. The germline V gene encodes CDR1 SEHNR and CDR2 FQNEAQ (reference sequence). V lost 5 bases, J lost 8 bases, and 18 bases lay in between. This CDR3 contains 14 residues. The DNA for the CDR3 is TGTGCCAGCAGCCGACACGGTCAAATTTACGGCTACACCTTC. It codes for CASSRHGQIYGYTF.

This clone was picked up many times. V gene TRBV7-3 combines with J gene TRBJ2-7; weak D call: TRBD1 (7 bases). The CDR3 runs to 15 residues. V was trimmed by 5 bases and J by 4 bases, leaving 18 bases between them. Germline V lookup: CDR1 SGHTA, CDR2 FQGTGA. The CDR3 nucleotides are TGTGCCAGCAGCCCCCAGGGGGGCGGGATTTACGAGCAGTACTTC. Translating gives CASSPQGGGIYEQYF.

This chain joins TRBV29-1 and TRBJ2-7; maybe TRBD1 (5 bases). The CDR3 contains 13 residues. The germline V gene encodes CDR1 SQVTM and CDR2 ANQGSEA. Trimming removed 6 bases at V and 2 bases at J, with 14 bases between. The CDR3 nucleotides are TGCAGCGTCTCCCCAGGGCGAACCTACGAGCAGTACTTC. Translating gives CSVSPGRTYEQYF.

J is TRBJ1-4 and V is TRBV19; D is possibly TRBD1 (5 bases). Germline CDR1 reads LNHDA; CDR2 reads SQIVND (reference sequence). Trimming left V 1 base short and J 0 bases short, with 6 bases between. The CDR3 consists of 15 residues. The CDR3, as DNA: TGTGCCAGTAGTATAGGGGGGGCAACTAATGAAAAACTGTTTTTT. Translated, it gives CASSIGGATNEKLFF.

This rearrangement joins TRBV29-1 to TRBJ2-1, with a tentative D call TRBD2 (6 bases). Germline-derived CDR1 and CDR2 are SQVTM and ANQGSEA. The CDR3 runs to 13 residues. The V end lost 6 bases, the J end lost 4 bases, and 13 bases lay between the germline ends. The CDR3 sequence is CSVPSAQYNEQFF. In DNA, the CDR3 is TGCAGCGTCCCTAGCGCGCAATACAATGAGCAGTTCTTC.

The rearrangement links TRBV19 to TRBJ2-2; 11 bases are shared with TRBD1. This CDR3 has 15 amino acids. The J segment lost 6 bases and the V segment lost 6 bases, leaving 6 bases of the junction unmatched. The germline V gene has CDR1 LNHDA and CDR2 SQIVND (reference sequence). The CDR3 protein is CASRPDRGRPGELFF. In nucleotides, the CDR3 is TGTGCCAGTAGGCCGGACAGGGGGCGGCCCGGGGAGCTGTTTTTT.

In DNA, the CDR3 is TGTGCCAGCAGCTTAGGAACAGGGAGTGATCATCAGCCCCAGCATTTT. It specifies CASSLGTGSDHQPQHF. The chain combines TRBV7-9 with TRBJ1-5, with a possible D match to TRBD1 (6 bases). The V gene's germline CDR1 is SEHNR and CDR2 FQNEAQ (reference sequence). This CDR3 comprises 16 residues. The germline V and J ends were trimmed by 1 base and 5 bases, with 15 bases remaining between them.

This clone has more than one count but fewer than ten. The CDR3 spells CASSRNTGELFF. In nucleotides, the CDR3 is TGTGCCAGCAGCCGGAACACCGGGGAGCTGTTTTTT. V is TRBV6-5 and J is TRBJ2-2; D uncertain. CDR3 length: 12 residues. V lost 6 bases, J lost 1 base, and 3 bases lay in between. Germline values: CDR1 MNHEY, CDR2 SVGAGI.

A single count supports this clone. The chain combines TRBV29-1 with TRBJ2-1, with D tentatively TRBD2 (5 bases). The germline V gene encodes CDR1 SQVTM and CDR2 ANQGSEA. The V end lost 6 bases, the J end lost 9 bases, and 15 bases lay between the germline ends. This CDR3 is 12 amino acids long. The DNA for the CDR3 is TGCAGCGTCTTTGGACTTTCAAGTGAGCAGTTCTTC. Translating gives CSVFGLSSEQFF.

This sequence joins TRBV3-1 (or the pseudogene TRBV3-2) and TRBJ2-7; 10 bases match TRBD1. Germline V gene lookup returns CDR1 LGHDT and CDR2 YNNKEL (reference sequence). J gave up 2 bases and V 6 bases, and 7 bases lay outside the gene matches. This CDR3 has 15 residues. The CDR3 here is CASSPGTGVTYEQYF. CDR3 DNA: TGTGCCAGCAGTCCCGGGACAGGGGTAACCTACGAGCAGTACTTC.